These T cell receptor beta chains were read from a single sample in a study of cytotoxic CD8 clonotypes in ibrutinib-treated CLL. The repertoire was sequenced with immunoSEQ multiplex PCR; TCRdb's copy has only in-frame clones and lacks some. The sample holds 200,000 to 250,000 clones, under 80% seen once. Sequencing was performed on PBMCs, taken after 24 months of ibrutinib treatment. The source is a human donor with chronic lymphocytic leukemia. CDR3s include the opening cysteine and the closing phenylalanine or tryptophan. A D gene is named only where the DNA matches it firmly. Not all rows give a size; the values are once, few, many and, for expanded clones, a class.

>TRBJ1-5|NA|TRBV4-1|NA
TGCGCCAGCAGCCCTAGGACAGATGGTAATCAGCCCCAGCATTTT
CASSPRTDGNQPQHF
>TRBJ2-7|NA|TRBV6-5|NA
TGTGCCAGCAGTCCCGGATCCCGTGTGGTGTTC
CASSPGSRVVF
>TRBJ2-7|NA|TRBV25-1|NA
TGTGCCAGCAGCCCGCGGGGGCAGCCGTCCTACGAGCAGTACTTC
CASSPRGQPSYEQYF
>TRBJ2-5|NA|TRBV4-2|NA
TGTGCCAGCAGCCAAGCTCAGTACGGCCAAGAGACCCAGTACTTC
CASSQAQYGQETQYF
>TRBJ2-5|NA|TRBV9|NA
TGTGCCAGCAGCGTAGAGGTGGGAGTGGAGACCCAGTACTTC
CASSVEVGVETQYF
>TRBJ2-7|NA|TRBV10-2|TRBD1
TGCGCCAGCAGGGACAGGGAATACGAGCAGTACTTC
CASRDREYEQYF
>TRBJ1-1|NA|TRBV9|NA
TGTGCCAGCAGCGTAGGGTCTGGGGTCACTGAAGCTTTCTTT
CASSVGSGVTEAFF
>TRBJ2-3|NA|TRBV29-1|NA
TGCAGCGTCTGGACAGTAGGCACAGATACGCAGTATTTT
CSVWTVGTDTQYF
>TRBJ1-2|NA|TRBV7-9|NA
TGTGCCAGCAGCTTTCCCGGGAACTATGGCTACACCTTC
CASSFPGNYGYTF
>TRBJ2-1|NA|TRBV19|TRBD1
TGTGCCAGTAGTCTGGGGACAGGGGATTACAATGAGCAGTTCTTC
CASSLGTGDYNEQFF
>TRBJ2-2|NA|TRBV18|NA
TGTGCCAGCTCACCACCGTCGGGGCCGAACACCGGGGAGCTGTTTTTT
CASSPPSGPNTGELFF
>TRBJ2-3|NA|TRBV7-9|NA
TGTGCCAGCACCCCCTCCCCAGGGGTGGCAGATACGCAGTATTTT
CASTPSPGVADTQYF
>TRBJ2-5|NA|TRBV9|TRBD2
TGTGCCAGCAGCGCGAGACCACTAGCGGGAGTGGGTGAGACCCAGTACTTC
CASSARPLAGVGETQYF
>TRBJ1-2|NA|TRBV4-3|NA
TGCGCCAGCAGCCAAGATTCCCAGGGTGGGTATGGCTACACCTTC
CASSQDSQGGYGYTF
>TRBJ2-1|NA|TRBV7-2|TRBD2
TGTGCCAGCAGATCACCGGGAAGCGGGAGGGTACATGAGCAGTTCTTC
CASRSPGSGRVHEQFF
>TRBJ2-7|NA|TRBV19|TRBD1
TGTGCCAGTAGTCCCCGGTGGGGGACAGGGTCCCACGAGCAGTACTTC
CASSPRWGTGSHEQYF
>TRBJ2-7|NA|TRBV29-1|NA
TGCAGCGTTGAAGTGGAGGGGTTACCCACCTACGAGCAGTACTTC
CSVEVEGLPTYEQYF
>TRBJ2-7|few|TRBV28|NA
TGTGCCACGGGGCCTTATCTCGTCTACGAGCAGTACTTC
CATGPYLVYEQYF
>TRBJ2-3|few|TRBV19|NA
TGTGCCAGTAGTAAACTACAGGGTGCGCAGTATTTT
CASSKLQGAQYF
>TRBJ1-1|NA|TRBV2|NA
TGTGCCAGCAGTGAAGGTATGAACACTGAAGCTTTCTTT
CASSEGMNTEAFF
>TRBJ1-1|NA|TRBV18|NA
TGTGCCAGCTCAGCGGACCTGAACACTGAAGCTTTCTTT
CASSADLNTEAFF
>TRBJ1-1|NA|TRBV9|NA
TGTGCCAGCAGCGTAGGGGGGGCGAACACTGAAGCTTTCTTT
CASSVGGANTEAFF